The entry that follows covers one T cell receptor (beta chain) sequence. This entry is derived from a study of T cell changes during pregnancy in multiple sclerosis. Data came from immunoSEQ multiplex PCR; TCRdb stores just in-frame clones and leaves some out. This sample has around 77,000 clones, with 91% found just once. The TCR was taken from a female donor in good health, enrolled as a control in a pregnancy study. Specimen: peripheral blood, collected in the third trimester of pregnancy.

The DNA for the CDR3 is TGTGCCAGCTCGGCAGGGGCTCAAGAGACCCAGTACTTC. Translating gives CASSAGAQETQYF. The chain combines TRBV18 with TRBJ2-5; maybe TRBD1 (6 bases). V lost 6 bases to trimming and J lost 2 bases, with 10 bases between them. The CDR3 length is 13 residues. From germline, CDR1 is KGHSH and CDR2 LQKENI.